This section outlines one T cell receptor beta chain sequence together with its context. Amplification used 60 Vbeta primers and 13 Jbeta primers. Some clones are missing from TCRdb's copy, which holds only in-frame ones; the method was immunoSEQ multiplex PCR. The table shows 150,000 or so clones, with around 79% occurring only once. This specimen comes from a study of cytomegalovirus exposure and HLA in healthy donors. This CDR3 region has 15 residues. Germline values: CDR1 MNHEY, CDR2 SMNVEV (reference sequence). V shed 3 bases and J 0 bases; nucleotides not matched to a gene: 4. The gene calls are TRBV27 and TRBJ1-1, with 7 bases aligning to TRBD1. The sequence was obtained from a woman in her 40s in good health and CMV-seronegative. The specimen sequenced was PBMCs. The CDR3 sequence: CASSFSGQMNTEAFF. The CDR3 DNA reads TGTGCCAGCAGTTTTTCGGGACAGATGAACACTGAAGCTTTCTTT.